This TCR beta chain was identified during a study of T cell repertoires in cytomegalovirus infection. Across the study: The public TCR beta signatures pointed to both CMV infection and matching HLA type. Whole-study findings and limits: Summed frequency of shared TCR beta families picked out CMV carriers who also had the relevant HLA.

With 0 bases clipped from V and 4 bases from J, the junction kept 6 bases outside the gene matches. The CDR3 is 15 residues long. Per the germline V gene, CDR1 is SGHRS and CDR2 is YFSETQ. Using its own MiXCR run on the reads, TCRdb lists one record per CDR3 protein. This sample has some 700,000 distinct CDR3 sequences, with about a third found just once. As for this clonotype: The target antigen is unknown.

The receptor was isolated from a human donor in good health (CMV status not recorded). Some clones in this sample may be carry-over from other donors' samples. Sequenced input: PBMCs. V usage is TRBV5-1 and J usage is TRBJ2-7; 8 positions match TRBD2. CDR3 DNA sequence: TGCGCCAGCAGCTTGGTCCCCAGCGGGGGTTACGAGCAGTACTTC. Translating it yields CASSLVPSGGYEQYF.